These 24 T cell receptor beta chains originate from one sample sequenced in a study of blood T cell repertoires in COVID-19. TCRdb keeps only in-frame clones here, not all; method: immunoSEQ multiplex PCR. The sample yields 150,000 to 200,000 clones, 82% seen once. Sequenced: PBMCs or T cells enriched from blood (not recorded which). These receptor sequences come from a woman in her sixties with acute COVID-19.

The gene calls are TRBV7-6 and TRBJ2-1; TRBD1 matches at 9 bases. The J segment lost 6 bases and the V segment lost 6 bases, leaving 3 bases of the junction unmatched. The CDR3 is 13 amino acids. Germline CDR1 reads SGHVS; CDR2 reads FNYEAQ. CDR3 loop: CASRTGGGNEQFF. Written as DNA, the CDR3 is TGTGCCAGCAGGACAGGGGGGGGCAATGAGCAGTTCTTC. The full variable domain, completed using reference TRBV7-6 and TRBJ2-1, is GAGVSQSPRYKVTKRGQDVALRCDPISGHVSLYWYRQALGQGPEFLTYFNYEAQQDKSGLPNDRFSAERPEGSISTLTIQRTEQRDSAMYRCASRTGGGNEQFFGPGTRLTVL.

V gene TRBV2 combines with J gene TRBJ1-5; no definite D call. The V and J ends lost 8 bases and 0 bases respectively, with 8 bases between them. CDR1 SNHLY and CDR2 FYNNEI come from the germline V gene. CDR3 size: 13 residues. Here the CDR3 DNA reads TGTGCCAGCGGGGAGAATAGCAATCAGCCCCAGCATTTT. Translated, it gives CASGENSNQPQHF.

CDR3 amino acids: CSARTVNEAFF. The CDR3 region has the DNA TGCAGTGCGCGGACAGTAAATGAAGCTTTCTTT. The chain recombines TRBV20-1 with TRBJ1-1; D may be TRBD1 (6 bases). The CDR3 length is 11 residues. V was clipped by 6 bases and J by 7 bases, with 12 bases between them. Germline V lookup: CDR1 DFQATT, CDR2 SNEGSKA (reference sequence).

With respect to this clone: This CDR3 is also generated by other DNA sequences in the sample. The chain has TRBV7-2 and TRBJ2-1; possible D gene TRBD1, 6 bases. From germline, CDR1 is SGHTA and CDR2 FQGNSA. The V end lost 1 base, the J end lost 0 bases, and 7 bases lay between the germline ends. This CDR3 comprises 15 residues. As DNA, the CDR3 is TGTGCCAGCAGCTTAGGAGGGGGCTCCTACAATGAGCAGTTCTTC. It codes for CASSLGGGSYNEQFF.

The gene calls are TRBV6-1 and TRBJ1-6; 8 nucleotides match TRBD1. V lost 0 bases, J lost 7 bases, and 8 bases stayed unmatched. The CDR3 loop spans 17 amino acids. The germline gives CDR1 MNHNS, CDR2 SASEGT. The CDR3 nucleotides are TGTGCCAGCAGTGAAGCTCTTCCGGCAGGGGGCAATTCACCCCTCCACTTT. Translated: CASSEALPAGGNSPLHF.

The V and J genes are TRBV7-9 and TRBJ1-5, with TRBD1 matching over 12 bases. The CDR3 covers 15 residues. Looked up from germline, CDR1 is SEHNR and CDR2 is FQNEAQ (reference sequence). V gave up 3 bases and J gave up 7 bases; unmatched junction bases: 4. The DNA for the CDR3 is TGTGCCAGCAGCTTCGGGACAGGGGGCGAACAGCCCCAGCATTTT. It translates to CASSFGTGGEQPQHF.

Only a few counts were recorded for this clone. This chain uses TRBV7-8 with TRBJ2-7; 8 nucleotides align to TRBD1. The CDR3 is 17 amino acids. Germline V CDR1 and CDR2: SGHVS, FQNEAQ. The V gene end was trimmed by 4 bases and the J gene end by 3 bases; junction bases not matched to a gene: 14. The CDR3 nucleotides read TGTGCCAGCAGCTCAGGGCGGGTATGGGGGACAGGCTACGAGCAGTACTTC. Amino acids: CASSSGRVWGTGYEQYF. Combining the CDR3 with reference TRBV7-8 and TRBJ2-7 gives the whole variable domain GAGVSQSPRYKVAKRGQDVALRCDPISGHVSLFWYQQALGQGPEFLTYFQNEAQLDKSGLPSDRFFAERPEGSVSTLKIQRTQQEDSAVYLCASSSGRVWGTGYEQYFGPGTRLTVT.

The chain recombines TRBV19 with TRBJ2-1; D is uncertain. This CDR3 region has 10 residues. V was clipped by 5 bases and J by 9 bases, with 5 bases between them. Per the germline V gene, CDR1 is LNHDA and CDR2 is SQIVND (reference sequence). The CDR3 region is CASSGGEQFF. The CDR3 DNA sequence: TGTGCCAGTAGTGGCGGTGAGCAGTTCTTC.

This chain uses TRBV9 with TRBJ1-3; tentatively, D is TRBD1 (6 bases). Germline V lookup: CDR1 SGDLS, CDR2 YYNGEE. The CDR3 extends over 14 amino acids. V was trimmed by 5 bases and J by 2 bases, leaving 11 bases between them. CDR3 DNA: TGTGCCAGCAGTCTAGGGGGAACTGGAAACACCATATATTTT. As protein: CASSLGGTGNTIYF.

This clone turned up a few times. This sequence joins TRBV29-1 and TRBJ1-2; tentative D call: TRBD1 (6 bases). Per germline, CDR1 SQVTM and CDR2 ANQGSEA. V was trimmed by 0 bases and J by 5 bases, leaving 10 bases between them. The CDR3 is made up of 13 amino acids. The CDR3 loop is CSVEDRGGYGYTF. The CDR3 region has the DNA TGCAGCGTTGAAGATAGGGGGGGTTATGGCTACACCTTC.

This chain connects TRBV6-5 to TRBJ2-2, with D perhaps matching TRBD2 (5 bases). The CDR3 extends over 15 amino acids. Germline loops: CDR1 MNHEY, CDR2 SVGAGI. V was pared by 7 bases and J by 7 bases, with 19 bases between. CDR3 protein: CASTKDSNWVGELFF. The CDR3 nucleotides are TGTGCCAGCACCAAGGACTCAAATTGGGTCGGGGAGCTGTTTTTT.

This chain uses TRBV7-9 with TRBJ2-1, with TRBD2 matching 10 bases. Trimming took 3 bases from V and 5 from J; bases not matched to a gene: 13. CDR1 is SEHNR and CDR2 is FQNEAQ in the germline V gene (reference sequence). The CDR3 consists of 18 residues. The CDR3 loop is CASSLPKTGTSEHNEQFF. The CDR3 DNA reads TGTGCCAGCAGCTTGCCCAAGACCGGGACTAGCGAGCACAATGAGCAGTTCTTC.

This clone has a handful of counts. V is TRBV28 and J is TRBJ1-3; D gene unclear. The CDR3 has 13 amino acids. The V and J ends lost 11 bases and 4 bases respectively, with 15 bases between them. Germline CDR1 and CDR2: MDHEN and SYDVKM. CDR3 sequence reads: CASRRSSGNTIYF. In DNA, the CDR3 is TGTGCCTCTCGGAGGTCTTCAGGAAACACCATATATTTT.

The chain couples TRBV5-1 to TRBJ1-5; the match to TRBD1 covers 9 bases. This CDR3 has 15 residues. V was clipped by 4 bases and J by 5 bases; unmatched bases: 7. Germline loops: CDR1 SGHRS, CDR2 YFSETQ. The CDR3 loop is CASSRGTGGDQPQHF. The CDR3 nucleotides are TGCGCCAGCAGCCGAGGAACAGGGGGCGATCAGCCCCAGCATTTT. Full variable domain (missing parts from reference TRBV5-1 and TRBJ1-5): KAGVTQTPRYLIKTRGQQVTLSCSPISGHRSVSWYQQTPGQGLQFLFEYFSETQRNKGNFPGRFSGRQFSNSRSEMNVSTLELGDSALYLCASSRGTGGDQPQHFGDGTRLSIL.

This clone came up a few times. The chain uses TRBV5-1 and TRBJ2-5; 7 nucleotides match TRBD2. The ends lost 0 bases at V and 9 bases at J; junction bases unmatched: 8. CDR3 size: 14 residues. Germline CDR1 SGHRS, CDR2 YFSETQ. CDR3 nucleotide sequence: TGCGCCAGCAGCTTGGGCGGGGGACGGGAAGCCCAGTACTTC. Amino acid sequence: CASSLGGGREAQYF.

The chain carries TRBV15 and TRBJ2-1; possible D gene TRBD2, 5 bases. This CDR3 has 17 amino acids. V shed 1 base and J shed 7 bases, with 20 bases lying between them. The germline V gene encodes CDR1 LNHNV and CDR2 YYDKDF (reference sequence). The CDR3 here is CATSRAVSSDIPNEQFF. As DNA, the CDR3 is TGTGCCACCAGCAGAGCGGTTAGTAGCGATATCCCTAATGAGCAGTTCTTC. Looking up the rest from reference TRBV15 and TRBJ2-1 gives the full variable domain: DAMVIQNPRYQVTQFGKPVTLSCSQTLNHNVMYWYQQKSSQAPKLLFHYYDKDFNNEADTPDNFQSRRPNTSFCFLDIRSPGLGDTAMYLCATSRAVSSDIPNEQFFGPGTRLTVL.

CDR3 loop: CASSQGQGGGSKNIQYF. CDR3 coding DNA: TGCGCCAGCAGCCAAGGACAGGGGGGTGGGAGCAAAAACATTCAGTACTTC. The chain joins TRBV4-3 to TRBJ2-4, with 9 bases aligning to TRBD1. This CDR3 has 17 amino acids. Germline CDR1 LGHNA, CDR2 YSLEER. Trimming cost V 1 base and J 3 bases; bases outside gene matches: 7.

The CDR3 nucleotides read TGCAGTGCTAGTCTCTGGACAGTTCGGGACAAAAACATTCAGTACTTC. Its protein product is CSASLWTVRDKNIQYF. V usage is TRBV20-1 and J usage is TRBJ2-4; TRBD1 is a possible D gene (6 bases). V shed 3 bases and J shed 3 bases, with 18 bases lying between them. This CDR3 comprises 16 residues. CDR1 and CDR2 (germline): DFQATT, SNEGSKA (reference sequence).

CDR3 bases: TGTGCCAGCAGCCCGGGAACGAACACCGGGGAGCTGTTTTTT. Its protein is CASSPGTNTGELFF. This chain links TRBV6-5 with TRBJ2-2; D might be TRBD2 (5 bases). Trimming left V 6 bases short and J 0 bases short, with 8 bases between. The CDR3 runs to 14 residues. Germline CDR1 reads MNHEY; CDR2 reads SVGAGI.

This clone was detected only once. The rearrangement links TRBV24-1 to TRBJ2-3; 9 bases fit TRBD2. The germline CDR1 and CDR2 sequences are KGHDR and SFDVKD. The J segment lost 9 bases and the V segment lost 4 bases, leaving 4 bases of the junction unmatched. The CDR3 sequence is 13 residues long. The CDR3 spells CATSDRGTSTQYF. The CDR3 DNA reads as TGTGCCACCAGTGACCGCGGGACTAGCACGCAGTATTTT.

This rearrangement joins TRBV19 to TRBJ2-7, with 8 bases that match TRBD1. Looked up from germline, CDR1 is LNHDA and CDR2 is SQIVND (reference sequence). The trim removed 3 bases at V and 2 bases at J, leaving 9 bases unmatched. There are 16 residues in the CDR3. The CDR3 sequence is CASSIFRGTGPYEQYF. Here the CDR3 DNA reads TGTGCCAGTAGTATCTTTCGGGGGACAGGCCCCTACGAGCAGTACTTC.

The CDR3 nucleotides are TGTGCCATCAGTAAACAGGGGTTTGAATCACCCCTCCACTTT. Protein: CAISKQGFESPLHF. The rearrangement joins TRBV10-3 to TRBJ1-6; 7 bases are a match to TRBD1. V lost 5 bases and J lost 10; bases outside the gene matches: 8. The CDR3 consists of 14 residues. Germline CDR1 reads ENHRY; CDR2 reads SYGVKD.

The chain recombines TRBV6-5 with TRBJ1-2; unclear D gene. The CDR3 spans 15 residues. Trimming shortened V by 6 bases and J by 0 bases, and 14 bases separated the two germline ends. Germline V gene lookup returns CDR1 MNHEY and CDR2 SVGAGI. The CDR3 loop is CASRAPDKTNYGYTF. The CDR3, as DNA: TGTGCCAGCAGAGCACCTGACAAGACTAACTATGGCTACACCTTC.

The chain carries TRBV4-3 and TRBJ2-7; D possibly corresponds to TRBD1 (5 bases). The length of the CDR3 is 14 residues. Germline V gene lookup returns CDR1 LGHNA and CDR2 YSLEER. Trimming removed 3 bases from V and 2 bases from J, with 11 bases in between. CDR3 sequence: CASSQVRGTYEQYF. The CDR3 DNA reads as TGCGCCAGCAGCCAGGTTAGGGGAACCTACGAGCAGTACTTC.